The 5 T cell receptor beta chains below were found in one sample sequenced in a study of T cells in narcolepsy. TCRdb's copy holds only in-frame clones and misses some; the assay was immunoSEQ multiplex PCR. This repertoire shows roughly 9,800 clones, 70% found once; its top ten account for approximately 24%. What was sequenced was CD45RA- memory CD8+ T cells from PBMCs. These TCRs come from a human donor with narcolepsy.

CDR3 in amino acids: CASSETSGRGPGELFF. The DNA for the CDR3 is TGTGCCAGCAGCGAGACTAGCGGGAGAGGGCCCGGGGAGCTGTTTTTT. This chain links TRBV6-4 with TRBJ2-2, with 12 bases identical to TRBD2. Germline assignment: CDR1 MRHNA and CDR2 SNTAGT. J gave up 6 bases and V 6 bases, and 8 bases lay outside the gene matches. The CDR3 has 16 residues.

The CDR3 bases are TGTGCCAGCAGTTTTGGCGGGGGGATTAATGAGCAGTTCTTC. Translation: CASSFGGGINEQFF. The rearrangement links TRBV28 to TRBJ2-1, with 8 bases identical to TRBD2. This CDR3 region has 14 residues. Germline values: CDR1 MDHEN, CDR2 SYDVKM. The junction had 5 bases not matched to a gene; V was cut back by 3 bases and J by 7 bases.

This rearrangement joins TRBV7-8 to TRBJ2-7; D is unclear. The CDR3 consists of 12 residues. Germline CDR1 SGHVS, CDR2 FQNEAQ. Trimming left V 1 base short and J 3 bases short, with 4 bases between. In nucleotides, the CDR3 is TGTGCCAGCAGCTTAGGGGACTACGAGCAGTACTTC. It specifies CASSLGDYEQYF.

Judged by abundance, this clone is medium-sized. Other DNA sequences in this sample translate to the same CDR3. The chain has TRBV4-3 and TRBJ2-7; tentatively, D is TRBD1 (5 bases). The ends were cut back, 4 bases at V and 0 bases at J, with 10 bases in the middle. Germline V gene sequence: CDR1 LGHNA, CDR2 YSLEER. This CDR3 is built from 14 residues. CDR3 sequence: CASSPWTSSYEQYF. In DNA, the CDR3 is TGCGCCAGCAGCCCTTGGACAAGCTCCTACGAGCAGTACTTC.

The genes are TRBV11-3 and TRBJ1-2; 7 nucleotides line up with TRBD1. The germline V gene encodes CDR1 SGHNT and CDR2 YENEEA. The CDR3 has 18 amino acids. V was pared by 3 bases and J by 4 bases, with 17 bases of the junction left unmatched. CDR3 coding DNA: TGTGCCAGCAGCTTTTACGCGGGGACAGCCCTAATCCCCTATGGCTACACCTTC. Encoded protein: CASSFYAGTALIPYGYTF.